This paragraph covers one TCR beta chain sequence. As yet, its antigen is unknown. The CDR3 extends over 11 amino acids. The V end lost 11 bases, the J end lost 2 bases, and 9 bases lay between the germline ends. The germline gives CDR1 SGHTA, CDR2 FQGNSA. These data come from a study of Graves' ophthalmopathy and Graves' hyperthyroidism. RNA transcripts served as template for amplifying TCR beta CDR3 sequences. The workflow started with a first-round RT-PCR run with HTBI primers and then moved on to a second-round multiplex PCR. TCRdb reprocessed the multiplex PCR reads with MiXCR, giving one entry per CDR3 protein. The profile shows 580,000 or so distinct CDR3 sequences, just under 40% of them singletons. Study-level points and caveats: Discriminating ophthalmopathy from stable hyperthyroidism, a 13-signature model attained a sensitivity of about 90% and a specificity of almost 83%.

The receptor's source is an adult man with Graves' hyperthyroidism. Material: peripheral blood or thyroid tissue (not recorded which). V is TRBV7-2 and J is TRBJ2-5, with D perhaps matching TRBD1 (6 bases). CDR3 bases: TGTGCCCAGGGGCATCAAGAGACCCAGTACTTC. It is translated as CAQGHQETQYF.